Listed below are T cell receptor beta chains from one sample, sequenced in a study of metastatic and nonmetastatic thyroid tumors. TCRdb re-called the PCR reads through MiXCR. The table includes 15,000 to 20,000 clones, 10% to 15% detected once. Sequencing input: blood. The receptors shown here come from a female donor with papillary thyroid cancer or a benign thyroid nodule (not recorded which). Some clones in this sample may be carry-over from other donors' samples. Each CDR3 is given with its conserved first and last residue. Fields, in order: CDR3 length, J gene, V gene, CDR3 protein.

>13|TRBJ1-6|TRBV10-2
CASRFQSNSPLHF
>13|TRBJ1-1|TRBV6-2/TRBV6-3
CATIRRGNTEAFF
>17|TRBJ1-5|TRBV30
CAWSVPEQGFVGQPQHF
>14|TRBJ1-1|TRBV19
CASSISSRLTEAFF
>13|TRBJ1-6|TRBV7-9
CASSPLGDSPLHF
>11|TRBJ2-5|TRBV20-1
CSAPPGETQYF
>10|TRBJ1-1|TRBV2
CASGGTEAFF
>15|TRBJ1-2|TRBV12-3/TRBV12-4
CASSLRRREGYGYTF
>13|TRBJ1-6|TRBV5-4
CASSLDSNSPLHF
>13|TRBJ2-5|TRBV15
CATSRDWYETQYF
>15|TRBJ1-2|TRBV2
CASGDRAKGGYGYTF
>14|TRBJ1-1|TRBV2
CASKGRLPGTEAFF
>16|TRBJ2-1|TRBV12-3/TRBV12-4
CASSKTSGSPGNEKFF
>17|TRBJ2-2|TRBV4-3
CASSQETPGQGSGELFF
>15|TRBJ1-1|TRBV6-5
CASSYSNRGNAEAFF
>15|TRBJ2-7|TRBV6-1
CPSTRGRGGAYEQYF
>15|TRBJ2-1|TRBV20-1
CSARTRAYRYNEQFF
>17|TRBJ1-3|TRBV6-1
CASSSHPGKATGNTIYF
>13|TRBJ2-7|TRBV7-9
CASSPPASYEQYF
>18|TRBJ1-5|TRBV12-3/TRBV12-4
CASSLSEGQSYSNQPQHF
>13|TRBJ2-6|TRBV4-2
CASSQVGAYVLTF
>14|TRBJ2-3|TRBV6-1
CASNGGLGVYTQYF
>15|TRBJ2-4|TRBV5-1
CASSLYGTLENIQYF
>13|TRBJ2-5|TRBV18
CASSTGMGETQYF
>16|TRBJ2-2|TRBV15
CATSRSRTGGSGELFF
>20|TRBJ2-1|TRBV2
CASSDPGTHGLAGGPNEQFF
>16|TRBJ2-7|TRBV4-1
CASSQDSIGQTYEQYF
>14|TRBJ2-2|TRBV7-3
CASSRTGNTGELFF
>16|TRBJ2-2|TRBV7-3
CAGSLSSGRGTGELFF
>15|TRBJ2-7|TRBV4-1
CASSLGATGAYEQYF
>16|TRBJ2-2|TRBV5-1
CASSTGQNLNTGELFF
>14|TRBJ2-1|TRBV10-3
CAISSAGVYNEQFF
>14|TRBJ2-6|TRBV30
CAWLSGPGANVLTF
>16|TRBJ2-1|TRBV30
CAWKPPGGRGGNEQFF
>11|TRBJ2-5|TRBV20-1
CSRDRLKTQYF
>10|TRBJ2-2|TRBV29-1
CSVNCGELFF
>14|TRBJ2-1|TRBV7-9
CASSLTGAYNEQFF
>15|TRBJ2-5|TRBV9
CASSVSLAGGTPQYF
>17|TRBJ2-3|TRBV28
CASSGVATSGYTDTQYF
>17|TRBJ2-5|TRBV7-6
CASSLFAGTSWGETHYF
>15|TRBJ2-1|TRBV3-1
CASSHPGLEHNEQFF
>13|TRBJ2-2|TRBV19
CASSITGAGELFF
>16|TRBJ1-5|TRBV28
CASSPPRAGGDHPQHF
>13|TRBJ1-1|TRBV14
CASSQDFSTRAFF
>15|TRBJ1-1|TRBV12-3/TRBV12-4
CASSLCPGTGGGAFF
>15|TRBJ2-1|TRBV5-5
CASSLRGEVGNEQFF
>14|TRBJ2-1|TRBV14
CASSPIGSGDEQFF